This T cell receptor (beta chain) was recorded in a study of T cells in Graves' hyperthyroidism and ophthalmopathy. Findings of the study overall: The model's output predicted ophthalmopathy at a median of about 6.5 months prior to onset.

There are 11 residues in the CDR3. Looked up from germline, CDR1 is DFQATT and CDR2 is SNEGSKA (reference sequence). V was cut by 1 base and J by 3 bases, with 3 bases left in between. TCR beta CDR3 region amplification was performed from RNA transcripts. HTBI primers were used for first-round RT-PCR of the TCR CDR3. TCRdb used MiXCR to reprocess the multiplex PCR reads, holding one entry per CDR3 protein. The table shows under 550,000 distinct CDR3 sequences, with 12% to 15% occurring only once. Absent ophthalmopathy progression within 18 months defined stable Graves' hyperthyroidism. Hyperthyroidism in the patients, aged 18 to 65, was newly diagnosed and under 2 months in duration. Uncontrolled infection, other autoimmune disease, pregnancy or lactation barred patients from enrollment. Note on this clonotype: Antigen unknown. Given a much more abundant clone one base away, this may be a read error.

Sequencing was performed on blood. This clonotype originated in a woman aged 18-29 years with Graves' hyperthyroidism. This chain joins TRBV20-1 and TRBJ1-1; the D is unclear. CDR3 DNA sequence: TGCAGTGCTAGAGCATACACTGAAGCTTTCTTT. It codes for CSARAYTEAFF.